The 9 T cell receptor beta chains reported below all come from one sample, sequenced in a study of Tregs in tolerant kidney transplant recipients. Some clones are missing from TCRdb's copy, which holds only in-frame ones; the method was immunoSEQ multiplex PCR. Seen here are about 56,000 clones, 65% to 85% observed once, and the top ten hold around 5.5%. The source material was CD4+ T cells from blood. The receptors were sampled from a human donor in good health.

Concerning this clone: One junction end does not reproduce the germline sequence, and a read error may be involved. This chain uses TRBV5-1 with TRBJ1-5; 7 nucleotides agree with TRBD1. Germline V gives CDR1 SGHRS, CDR2 YFSETQ. The CDR3 runs to 14 residues. The CDR3 coding sequence is TGTGCCAGCAGCCACCGGGACAGCTATCAGCCCCAGCATTTT. Residues: CASSHRDSYQPQHF.

This clone was picked up one time. The V and J genes are TRBV6-5 and TRBJ1-5; D is uncertain. The CDR3 loop spans 13 amino acids. The V gene's germline CDR1 is MNHEY and CDR2 SVGAGI. Deletions cut 5 bases from V and 5 bases from J, with 10 bases between. This CDR3 is CASSASGDQPQHF. The CDR3 DNA sequence: TGTGCCAGCAGTGCTTCCGGGGATCAGCCCCAGCATTTT.

DNA of the CDR3: TGTGCCAGCAGCTCCACTAGCGGCCCGGGGGGTAATACGCAGTATTTT. This sequence encodes CASSSTSGPGGNTQYF. This chain uses TRBV7-2 with TRBJ2-3, with TRBD2 identical over 8 bases. The CDR3 consists of 16 residues. Trimming took 4 bases from V and 7 from J; bases not matched to a gene: 13. From germline, CDR1 is SGHTA and CDR2 FQGNSA.

This chain links TRBV19 with TRBJ2-5; perhaps TRBD2 as D (5 bases). Per the germline V gene, CDR1 is LNHDA and CDR2 is SQIVND (reference sequence). This CDR3 has 13 residues. V was cut by 3 bases and J by 5 bases, with 10 bases left in between. The CDR3 DNA is TGTGCCAGTAGTATCGTGACGGGGGAGACCCAGTACTTC. Encoded protein: CASSIVTGETQYF.

The CDR3 DNA is TGCGCCAGCCAGGGAGCACAGAATGAAAAACTGTTTTTT. Protein sequence: CASQGAQNEKLFF. The chain recombines TRBV5-1 with TRBJ1-4, with D tentatively TRBD1 (5 bases). Germline lookup yields CDR1 SGHRS and CDR2 YFSETQ. The V end lost 7 bases, the J end lost 5 bases, and 12 bases lay between the germline ends. This CDR3 has 13 amino acids.

The chain combines TRBV29-1 with TRBJ2-3; unclear D gene. Germline V gene lookup returns CDR1 SQVTM and CDR2 ANQGSEA. The CDR3 covers 10 residues. V was shortened by 7 bases and J by 4 bases, with 6 bases between the two germline ends. The CDR3 nucleotides are TGCAGCGCTGGACCAGATACGCAGTATTTT. The encoded protein is CSAGPDTQYF.

The V gene is TRBV19, the J gene TRBJ1-5, with D perhaps matching TRBD1 (6 bases). Trimming left V 7 bases short and J 1 base short, with 29 bases between. Germline V lookup: CDR1 LNHDA, CDR2 SQIVND (reference sequence). The CDR3 sequence is 20 residues long. CDR3 residues: CASTVGGSTGNWGSNQPQHF. The CDR3 region has the DNA TGTGCCAGTACCGTCGGGGGGTCGACAGGTAACTGGGGGAGCAATCAGCCCCAGCATTTT.

In its sample, this clone was seen a few times. V usage is TRBV6-6 and J usage is TRBJ1-6; no clear D gene. This CDR3 contains 14 residues. Germline loops: CDR1 MNHNY, CDR2 SVGAGI (reference sequence). The V gene lost 10 bases and the J gene lost 11 bases, with 21 bases spanning the gap. CDR3 protein: CATSPNGLSAPLHF. Written as DNA, the CDR3 is TGTGCCACCTCACCTAATGGGCTATCGGCACCCCTCCACTTT.

The rearrangement joins TRBV6-5 to TRBJ1-1; TRBD1 matches 9 bases. This CDR3 region has 15 residues. V dropped 6 bases and J dropped 7; count of bases not matched to a gene: 12. In germline, CDR1 is MNHEY, CDR2 SVGAGI. CDR3 region: CASRAQGAVRGEAFF. CDR3 nucleotide sequence: TGTGCCAGCAGGGCACAGGGGGCAGTGAGAGGTGAAGCTTTCTTT.